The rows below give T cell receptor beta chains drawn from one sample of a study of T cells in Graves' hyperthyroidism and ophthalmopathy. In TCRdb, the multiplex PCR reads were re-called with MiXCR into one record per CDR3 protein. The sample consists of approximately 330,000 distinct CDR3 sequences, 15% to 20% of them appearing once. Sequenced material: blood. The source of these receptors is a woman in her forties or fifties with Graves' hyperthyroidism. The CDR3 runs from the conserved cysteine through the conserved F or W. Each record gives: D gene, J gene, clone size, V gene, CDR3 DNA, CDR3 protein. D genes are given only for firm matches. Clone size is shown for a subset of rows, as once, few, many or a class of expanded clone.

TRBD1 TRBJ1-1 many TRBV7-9 TGTGCCAGCAGCTTAGCCCCCATGGCGACAGGGGCAGGAACTGAAGCTTTCTTT CASSLAPMATGAGTEAFF
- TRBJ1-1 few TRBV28 TGTGCCAGCAGAGCAGGGTTGACTGAAGCTTTCTTT CASRAGLTEAFF
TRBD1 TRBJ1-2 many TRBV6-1 TGTGCCAACTCTCTTGGACAGGGGGCAGGTGGCTACACCTTC CANSLGQGAGGYTF
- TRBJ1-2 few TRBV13 TGTGCCAGCAGCTTGAGTGTCGAGGAGTATGGCTACACCTTC CASSLSVEEYGYTF
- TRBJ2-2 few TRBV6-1 TGTGCCAGCAGTGAATTTAGCGGATCGAACACCGGGGAGCTGTTTTTT CASSEFSGSNTGELFF
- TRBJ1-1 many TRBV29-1 TGCAGCGTTGAAGGACTCCGTTTGAACACTGAAGCTTTCTTT CSVEGLRLNTEAFF
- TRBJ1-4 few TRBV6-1 TGTGCCAGCAGTGAACTTAGTAGTGAAAAACTGTTTTTT CASSELSSEKLFF
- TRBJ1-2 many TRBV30 TGTGCCTGGAGTGTTACGGATGGCTACACCTTC CAWSVTDGYTF
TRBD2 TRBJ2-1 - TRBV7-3 TGTGCCAGCAGCCAGGGGGGACTAGCGGGACGGCAGTTCTTC CASSQGGLAGRQFF
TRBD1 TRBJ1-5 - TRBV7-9 TGTGCCAGCAGCCTAGGACAGGGAAGATTCAATCAGCCCCAGCATTTT CASSLGQGRFNQPQHF
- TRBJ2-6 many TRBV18 TGTGCCAGCTCACCGGCGTCGGGGGCCAACGTCCTGACTTTC CASSPASGANVLTF
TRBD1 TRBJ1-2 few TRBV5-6 TGTGCCAGCAGACGCCCTCAGGGGGCGTATGGCTACACCTTC CASRRPQGAYGYTF
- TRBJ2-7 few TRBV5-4 TGTGCCAGCAGCTTGGCAGAGGGAGTCGACGAGCAGTACTTC CASSLAEGVDEQYF
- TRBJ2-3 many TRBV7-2 TGTGCCAGCAGCCCAACCATTAGCACAGATACGCAGTATTTT CASSPTISTDTQYF
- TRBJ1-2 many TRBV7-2 TGTGCCAGCTACTCCGGAGGGACTGATGGCTACACCTTC CASYSGGTDGYTF
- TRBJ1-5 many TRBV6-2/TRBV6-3 TGTGCCAGCAGTGGGGGCCCCAATCAGCCCCAGCATTTT CASSGGPNQPQHF
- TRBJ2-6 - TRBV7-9 TGTGCCAGCAGCTTAGTCGGATTTGGCTCTGGGGCCAACGTCCTGACTTTC CASSLVGFGSGANVLTF
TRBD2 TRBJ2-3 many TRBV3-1 TGTGCCAGTGCTAGCGGGGGAACAGATACGCAGTATTTT CASASGGTDTQYF
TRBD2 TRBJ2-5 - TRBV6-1 TGTGCCAGCAGTCGGGGGAGGGTAGAGACCCAGTACTTC CASSRGRVETQYF
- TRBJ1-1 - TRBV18 TGTGCCAGCTCAACGGGGGTTGAGACTGAAGCTTTCTTT CASSTGVETEAFF
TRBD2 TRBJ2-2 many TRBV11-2 TGTGCCAGCCGAGGGCGGGAGGGGAACACCGGGGAGCTGTTTTTT CASRGREGNTGELFF
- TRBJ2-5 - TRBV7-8 TGTGCCGGCAGCCCCTCCATAGGTGGGACCCAGTACTTT CAGSPSIGGTQYF
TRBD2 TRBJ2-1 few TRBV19 TGTGCCAGTACCGGACTAGCGGGACCTGCCGGGTTAAATTATCCGTTCTTC CASTGLAGPAGLNYPFF
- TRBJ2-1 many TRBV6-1 TGTGCCAGCAGGGATAGCGGAGGACAGCATGAGCAGTTCTTC CASRDSGGQHEQFF
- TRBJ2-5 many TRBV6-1 TGTGCCAGCAGTGAAGCGGGGGTGGCCGGGGAGACCCAGTACTTC CASSEAGVAGETQYF
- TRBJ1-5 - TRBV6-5 TGTGCCAGCAGTTACTCTACGACCCCAAATCAGCCCCAGCATTTT CASSYSTTPNQPQHF
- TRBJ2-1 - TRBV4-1 TGCGCCAGCAGCCCCACCAGCACCCCCTTGGCCAATGAGCAGTTCTTC CASSPTSTPLANEQFF
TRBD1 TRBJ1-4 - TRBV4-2 TGTGCCAGCAGCCAGAGACCGGGACAGGGGAGTGAAAAACTGTTTTTT CASSQRPGQGSEKLFF
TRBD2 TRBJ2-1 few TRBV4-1 TGCGCCAGCAGCCAAGCGAGCGGGGGTGAGCAGTTCTTC CASSQASGGEQFF
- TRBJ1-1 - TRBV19 TGTGCCAGTAGTATCTATCCGACAGTGAACACTGAAGCTTTCTTT CASSIYPTVNTEAFF
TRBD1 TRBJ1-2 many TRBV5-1 TGCGCCAGCAGCCTTATGATGACAGGGGGCGCATATGGCTACACCTTC CASSLMMTGGAYGYTF
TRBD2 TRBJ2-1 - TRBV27 TGTGCCAGCAGTTTTACTAGCGGGAGCAGGGGTGAGCAGTTCTTC CASSFTSGSRGEQFF
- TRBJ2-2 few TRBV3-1 TGTGCCAGCAGCGCGACTGGACCCTCCGGGGAGCTGTTTTTT CASSATGPSGELFF
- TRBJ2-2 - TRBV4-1 TGCGCCAGCAGCCAAGTACCACGGAACACCGGGGAGCTGTTTTTT CASSQVPRNTGELFF
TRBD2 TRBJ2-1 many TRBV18 TGTGCCAGCTCACCAATTAGGAGCGGGAGGGCCAGGGAAGAGCAGTTCTTC CASSPIRSGRAREEQFF
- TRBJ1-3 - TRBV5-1 TGCGCCAGCAGCTTGGGACAGAACTCTGGAAACACCATATATTTT CASSLGQNSGNTIYF
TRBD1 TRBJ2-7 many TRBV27 TGTGCCAGCAAGGGACAGGGGTCCCACGAGCAGTACTTC CASKGQGSHEQYF
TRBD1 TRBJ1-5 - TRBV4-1 TGCGCCAGCAGCCCTCCCGAGACAGGGATGAGGCCCCAGCATTTT CASSPPETGMRPQHF
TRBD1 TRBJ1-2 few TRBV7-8 TGTGCCAGCAGCAATACAGGGGGCTCTAACTATGGCTACACCTTC CASSNTGGSNYGYTF
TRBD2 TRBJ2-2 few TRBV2 TGTGCCAGCAGTCCCCGGTGGGGGGGGAGCACCGGGGAGCTGTTTTTT CASSPRWGGSTGELFF
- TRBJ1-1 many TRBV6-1 TGTGCCAGCAGTGAAGATGGTGGAGGAGGCACTGAAGCTTTCTTT CASSEDGGGGTEAFF